Sequencing of this T cell receptor (beta chain) was carried out in a study of breast tumors, draining lymph nodes, adjacent tissues. Study-wide findings and caveats: Luminal-like breast cancer showed significantly greater tumor-nontumor repertoire similarity than basal-like breast cancer did. Compared with lymph nodes, tumors were less diverse; compared with nontumor tissue, more. The data were judged consistent with most tumor T cells coming from lymph node and expanding in tumor.

Breast cancer patients provided tissue from their axillary draining lymph nodes. This clonotype was recorded many times. The antigen remains undetermined. TCRdb redid the calling of the multiplex PCR reads with MiXCR, one entry per CDR3 protein. This sample yields about 200,000 distinct CDR3 sequences, of which roughly 31% are seen a single time; 4.3% belongs to the top ten. The germline CDR1 and CDR2 sequences are SGHRS and YFSETQ. The CDR3 is 15 amino acids. Trimming stripped 4 bases from V and 6 bases from J, with 18 bases between. The sequence was collected from a female donor with breast cancer. Some clones in this sample may be carry-over from other donors' samples. The gene calls are TRBV5-1 and TRBJ2-3; D gene unclear. Sequenced material: axillary lymph node tissue. The CDR3 DNA follows: TGCGCCAGCAGCCTCGACCCCATTGGACGGGATACGCAGTATTTT. Amino acid sequence: CASSLDPIGRDTQYF.